Listed here are 20 T cell receptor beta chains from one sample, sequenced in a study of T cells in Graves' hyperthyroidism and ophthalmopathy. Template material for amplifying TCR beta CDR3 regions consisted of RNA transcripts. HTBI primers drove first-round RT-PCR of the TCR CDR3. TCRdb re-derived calls from the multiplex PCR reads in MiXCR, one entry per CDR3 protein. The table includes 500,000 to 550,000 distinct CDR3 sequences, around 20% detected once. The sequenced sample was blood. These receptors were collected from a man between 18 and 29 years old with Graves' hyperthyroidism.

The CDR3 region is CASSWSGMGETQYF. The CDR3 DNA sequence: TGTGCCAGCAGCTGGTCGGGGATGGGAGAGACCCAGTACTTC. The J gene is TRBJ2-5, the V gene TRBV2; perhaps TRBD2 as D (5 bases). Germline assignment: CDR1 SNHLY and CDR2 FYNNEI. The V and J ends lost 6 bases and 4 bases respectively, with 15 bases between them. The CDR3 is 14 residues long. The full variable domain, completed using reference TRBV2 and TRBJ2-5, is EPEVTQTPSHQVTQMGQEVILRCVPISNHLYFYWYRQILGQKVEFLVSFYNNEISEKSEIFDDQFSVERPDGSNFTLKIRSTKLEDSAMYFCASSWSGMGETQYFGPGTRLLVL.

The chain recombines TRBV19 with TRBJ1-1; the match to TRBD1 covers 8 bases. CDR1 and CDR2 (germline): LNHDA, SQIVND (reference sequence). The length of the CDR3 is 15 residues. V lost 2 bases to trimming and J lost 4 bases; unmatched junction nucleotides: 6. In DNA, the CDR3 is TGTGCCAGTAGTATACCAGGGGGCGCGGGCACTGAAGCTTTCTTT. Translated: CASSIPGGAGTEAFF. The full variable domain, rest sourced from reference TRBV19 and TRBJ1-1, is DGGITQSPKYLFRKEGQNVTLSCEQNLNHDAMYWYRQDPGQGLRLIYYSQIVNDFQKGDIAEGYSVSREKKESFPLTVTSAQKNPTAFYLCASSIPGGAGTEAFFGQGTRLTVV.

This clonotype was detected many times. The chain employs TRBV12-3 or TRBV12-4 and TRBJ2-7, with D perhaps TRBD1 (5 bases). The CDR3 contains 14 residues. Trimming took off 6 bases at V and 2 bases at J, with 14 bases between the two ends. CDR3 sequence: CASSSDSFTYEQYF. The CDR3 DNA reads TGTGCCAGCAGCTCCGACAGCTTTACCTACGAGCAGTACTTC.

This clonotype was counted at least ten times. This chain connects TRBV12-3 or TRBV12-4 to TRBJ1-1; no clear D gene. Deletions cut 6 bases from V and 1 base from J, with 9 bases between. The CDR3 length is 13 residues. This CDR3 reads CASRSDKNTEAFF. The CDR3 nucleotides read TGTGCCAGCAGATCAGACAAGAACACTGAAGCTTTCTTT.

About this clonotype: At one boundary the junction diverges from the germline segment, which might be a read error. This chain connects TRBV6-1 to TRBJ1-5, with 8 bases that match TRBD1. CDR1 and CDR2 (germline): MNHNS, SASEGT. This CDR3 spans 14 amino acids. CDR3 DNA: TGTGTCAGCAGTGAGTCAGGGGGCGGACAGCCCCAGCATTTT. Its protein is CVSSESGGGQPQHF.

This clonotype was counted only a few times. J is TRBJ2-5 and V is TRBV28; 14 bases fit TRBD2. V was pared by 5 bases and J by 4 bases, with 6 bases of the junction left unmatched. Germline CDR1 and CDR2: MDHEN and SYDVKM. This CDR3 spans 16 amino acids. CDR3 loop: CASSLGTSGRLETQYF. The CDR3 bases are TGTGCCAGCAGTCTGGGGACTAGCGGGAGACTAGAGACCCAGTACTTC.

This clonotype was detected many times. One end of the junction is discordant with germline, which a read error may explain. This sequence joins TRBV2 and TRBJ2-7; D not resolved. CDR1 is SNHLY, CDR2 FYNNEI, per germline. This CDR3 comprises 11 residues. The CDR3 region is CASSLDGPRYF. CDR3 DNA sequence: TGCGCCAGCAGCTTGGACGGACCCCGGTACTTC.

The table lists this clonotype with many counts. The chain has TRBV2 and TRBJ1-1, with 7 bases that match TRBD1. CDR1 SNHLY and CDR2 FYNNEI come from the germline V gene. There are 16 residues in the CDR3. The V gene end was trimmed by 4 bases and the J gene end by 0 bases; junction bases not matched to a gene: 8. CDR3 sequence reads: CASSAQGNRMNTEAFF. CDR3 bases: TGTGCCAGCAGTGCACAGGGGAACAGGATGAACACTGAAGCTTTCTTT.

This clonotype was counted only a few times. The genes are TRBV6-1 and TRBJ2-5; D possibly uses TRBD1 or TRBD2 (6 bases each). From germline, CDR1 is MNHNS and CDR2 SASEGT. Trimming cost V 0 bases and J 5 bases, with 13 bases left between them. This CDR3 region has 15 residues. CDR3 coding DNA: TGTGCCAGCAGTGAAGCGGGGGCGGGGCGGGAGACCCAGTACTTC. This codes for CASSEAGAGRETQYF.

A remark on this clonotype: The junction does not match germline at one end; this may be a read error. The chain employs TRBV30 and TRBJ1-1; no definite D call. The CDR3 contains 11 residues. The V gene's germline CDR1 is GTSNPN and CDR2 SVGIG (reference sequence). CDR3 sequence (DNA): TGTGCCTGGAGAGGACTCACTAAAGCTTTCTTT. It encodes CAWRGLTKAFF. The whole variable domain, filled in from reference TRBV30 and TRBJ1-1, reads SQTIHQWPATLVQPVGSPLSLECTVEGTSNPNLYWYRQAAGRGLQLLFYSVGIGQISSEVPQNLSASRPQDRQFILSSKKLLLSDSGFYLCAWRGLTKAFFGQGTRLTVV.

The chain links TRBV6-2 or TRBV6-3 to TRBJ1-1; no clear D gene. The CDR3 loop spans 17 amino acids. Deletions cut 0 bases from V and 5 bases from J, with 19 bases between. The germline V gene has CDR1 MNHEY and CDR2 SVGEGT. Here the CDR3 DNA reads TGTGCCAGCAGTTACTCGTACAGCTTTAGAGGAGTGACTGAAGCTTTCTTT. Encoded protein: CASSYSYSFRGVTEAFF.

This clonotype was detected ten times or more. This chain uses TRBV12-3 or TRBV12-4 with TRBJ2-7; 7 bases agree with TRBD1. The CDR3 extends over 15 amino acids. Losses at the gene ends were 1 base for V and 2 bases for J; bases not matched to a gene: 5. CDR3 loop: CASSLDPDRAYEQYF. In nucleotides, the CDR3 is TGTGCCAGCAGTTTAGACCCTGACAGGGCCTACGAGCAGTACTTC.

The chain joins TRBV12-3 or TRBV12-4 to TRBJ1-6, with TRBD1 matching 8 bases. The CDR3 covers 14 residues. The junction had 6 bases not matched to a gene; V was cut back by 5 bases and J by 9 bases. This CDR3 reads CASSLRGLGSPLHF. The CDR3 DNA reads TGTGCCAGCAGTCTCAGGGGGCTGGGTTCACCCCTCCACTTT.

This clonotype has more than one count but fewer than ten. The chain couples TRBV12-3 or TRBV12-4 to TRBJ2-3; D remains ambiguous. The V and J ends lost 6 bases and 2 bases respectively, with 6 bases between them. CDR3 size: 12 residues. The CDR3 DNA follows: TGTGCCAGCAGGACGCTCACAGATACGCAGTATTTT. Protein: CASRTLTDTQYF.

V is TRBV9 and J is TRBJ1-5; D uncertain. The CDR3 totals 18 residues. V lost 3 bases to trimming and J lost 2 bases, with 21 bases between them. In germline, CDR1 is SGDLS, CDR2 YYNGEE. DNA for the CDR3: TGTGCCAGCAGCGGGCTGGTTCCCATTGGGGTGGGCAATCAGCCCCAGCATTTT. Protein: CASSGLVPIGVGNQPQHF.

This clonotype was observed many times. This chain joins TRBV19 and TRBJ1-5, with 7 bases matching TRBD1. The CDR3 runs 16 residues. Per germline, CDR1 LNHDA and CDR2 SQIVND (reference sequence). J lost 5 bases, V lost 5 bases, and 12 bases had no gene match. CDR3 loop: CASSPRRQGLYQPQHF. CDR3 bases: TGTGCCAGTAGTCCGCGAAGACAGGGCTTATATCAGCCCCAGCATTTT.

The count of this clonotype is one. The CDR3 is CASSVSTGTSGSRGEQYF. In DNA, the CDR3 is TGTGCCAGCAGCGTCTCTACCGGGACTAGCGGGAGTCGAGGCGAGCAGTACTTC. V usage is TRBV9 and J usage is TRBJ2-7, with 14 bases lining up with TRBD2. CDR1 is SGDLS and CDR2 is YYNGEE in the germline V gene. The CDR3 consists of 18 residues. The V and J ends lost 2 bases and 6 bases, in that order; junction bases with no gene match: 13.

The rearrangement joins TRBV6-1 to TRBJ1-2; D is possibly TRBD1 (6 bases). Germline lookup yields CDR1 MNHNS and CDR2 SASEGT. The CDR3 totals 15 residues. V shed 6 bases and J shed 8 bases, with 22 bases lying between them. The CDR3 nucleotides are TGTGCCAGCAGGACTAGCGGGGGGGCAGGAAGAGGCTACACCTTC. This encodes CASRTSGGAGRGYTF.

This clonotype was seen at least ten times. The V gene is TRBV28, the J gene TRBJ1-2; 7 positions agree with TRBD1. With V trimmed by 2 bases and J by 6 bases, 12 bases remained unmatched. CDR3 size: 16 residues. Germline V gene lookup returns CDR1 MDHEN and CDR2 SYDVKM. CDR3 DNA: TGTGCCAGCAGTTTACAGATCTGGACAGGTAGAGATGGCTACACCTTC. Encoded protein: CASSLQIWTGRDGYTF.

Only a few counts were recorded for this clonotype. J is TRBJ2-7 and V is TRBV24-1; D could derive from TRBD1 or TRBD2 (5 bases each). CDR1 and CDR2 from the germline V gene are KGHDR and SFDVKD. The CDR3 sequence is 14 residues long. V dropped 7 bases and J dropped 2 bases, with 14 bases sitting between them. The CDR3 nucleotides are TGTGCCACCAGCCCCGGGCAGGGAGCCTACGAGCAGTACTTC. Translated, it gives CATSPGQGAYEQYF.